This T cell receptor (beta chain) was retrieved from a study of control samples from healthy donors and cancer patients. Germline loops: CDR1 SEHNR, CDR2 FQNEAQ (reference sequence). CDR3 length equals 15 residues. Clones were sequenced by immunoSEQ multiplex PCR, and TCRdb holds only the in-frame ones, with some missing. The sample has roughly 90,000 clones; roughly four fifths are singletons. About this clone itself: A read error may produce the germline difference seen at one junction end.

The source material was blood. V and J are TRBV7-9 and TRBJ2-2; D is unresolved. The sequence derives from a woman aged 55-69 years in good health. The CDR3 DNA sequence: TGTGCCAGCAGCTCCCGGACCGACTCCACCCGGGAGCTGTTTTTT. As protein: CASSSRTDSTRELFF.